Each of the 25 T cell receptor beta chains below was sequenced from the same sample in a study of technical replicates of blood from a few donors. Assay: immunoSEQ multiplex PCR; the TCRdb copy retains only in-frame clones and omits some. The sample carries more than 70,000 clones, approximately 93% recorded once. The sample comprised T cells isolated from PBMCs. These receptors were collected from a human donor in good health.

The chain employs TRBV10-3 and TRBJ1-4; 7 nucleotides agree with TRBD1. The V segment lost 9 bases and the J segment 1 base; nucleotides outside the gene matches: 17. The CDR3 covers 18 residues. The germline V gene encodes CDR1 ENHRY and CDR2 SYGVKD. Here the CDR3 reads CAIPKRTGKRGTNEKLFF. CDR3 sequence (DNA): TGTGCCATACCGAAAAGGACAGGCAAGAGGGGAACTAATGAAAAACTGTTTTTT.

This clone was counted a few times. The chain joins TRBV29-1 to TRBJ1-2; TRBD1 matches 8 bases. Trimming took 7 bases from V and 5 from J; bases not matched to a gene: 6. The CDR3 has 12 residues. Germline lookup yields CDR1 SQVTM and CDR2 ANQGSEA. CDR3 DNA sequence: TGCAGCGGGACAGGGTACGATTATGGCTACACCTTC. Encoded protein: CSGTGYDYGYTF.

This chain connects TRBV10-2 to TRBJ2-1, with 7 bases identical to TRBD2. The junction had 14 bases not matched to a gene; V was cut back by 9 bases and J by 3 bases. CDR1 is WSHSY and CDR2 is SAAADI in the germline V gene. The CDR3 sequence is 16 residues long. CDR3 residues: CASSRGQRGLYNEQFF. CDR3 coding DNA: TGCGCCAGTTCCCGTGGCCAGCGGGGTCTCTACAATGAGCAGTTCTTC.

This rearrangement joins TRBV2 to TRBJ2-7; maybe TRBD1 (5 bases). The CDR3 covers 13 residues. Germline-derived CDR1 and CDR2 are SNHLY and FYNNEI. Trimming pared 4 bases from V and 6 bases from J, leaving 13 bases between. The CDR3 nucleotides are TGTGCCAGCAGTGTTGACAGTAACCCCGAGCAGTACTTC. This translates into CASSVDSNPEQYF.

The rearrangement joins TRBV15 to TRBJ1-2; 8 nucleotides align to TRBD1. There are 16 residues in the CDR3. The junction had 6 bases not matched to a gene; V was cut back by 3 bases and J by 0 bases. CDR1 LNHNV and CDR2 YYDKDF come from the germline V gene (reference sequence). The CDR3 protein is CATSRGGQAANYGYTF. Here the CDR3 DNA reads TGTGCCACCAGCAGGGGGGGACAGGCAGCTAACTATGGCTACACCTTC.

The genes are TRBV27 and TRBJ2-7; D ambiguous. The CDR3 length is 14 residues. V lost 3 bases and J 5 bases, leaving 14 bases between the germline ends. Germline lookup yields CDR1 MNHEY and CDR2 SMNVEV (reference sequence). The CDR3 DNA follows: TGTGCCAGCAGTTTCGGCGGAAGTAGAAACGAGCAGTACTTC. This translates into CASSFGGSRNEQYF.

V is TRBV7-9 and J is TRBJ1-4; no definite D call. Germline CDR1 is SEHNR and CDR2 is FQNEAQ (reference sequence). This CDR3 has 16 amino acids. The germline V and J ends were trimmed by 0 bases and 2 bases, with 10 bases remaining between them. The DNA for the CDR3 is TGTGCCAGCAGCTTAGCGCGGGGTATCACTAATGAAAAACTGTTTTTT. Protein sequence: CASSLARGITNEKLFF.

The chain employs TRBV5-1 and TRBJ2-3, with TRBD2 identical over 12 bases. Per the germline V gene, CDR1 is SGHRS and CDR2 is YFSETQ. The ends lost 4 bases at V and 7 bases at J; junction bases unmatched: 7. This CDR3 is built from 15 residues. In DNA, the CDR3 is TGCGCCAGCAGCACAGGACTAGCGGGAAAATATACGCAGTATTTT. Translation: CASSTGLAGKYTQYF.

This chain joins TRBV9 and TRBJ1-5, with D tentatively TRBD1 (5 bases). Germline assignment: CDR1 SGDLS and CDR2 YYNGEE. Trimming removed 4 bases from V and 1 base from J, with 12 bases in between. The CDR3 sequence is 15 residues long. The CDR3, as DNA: TGTGCCAGCAGCCCGGATGGGGGGAGCAATCAGCCCCAGCATTTT. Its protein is CASSPDGGSNQPQHF.

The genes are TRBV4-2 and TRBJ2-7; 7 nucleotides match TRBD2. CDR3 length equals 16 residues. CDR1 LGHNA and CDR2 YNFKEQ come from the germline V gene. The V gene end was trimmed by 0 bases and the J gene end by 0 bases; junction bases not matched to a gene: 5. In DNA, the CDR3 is TGTGCCAGCAGCCAAGAAATCGGGGGGTTCTCCTACGAGCAGTACTTC. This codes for CASSQEIGGFSYEQYF.

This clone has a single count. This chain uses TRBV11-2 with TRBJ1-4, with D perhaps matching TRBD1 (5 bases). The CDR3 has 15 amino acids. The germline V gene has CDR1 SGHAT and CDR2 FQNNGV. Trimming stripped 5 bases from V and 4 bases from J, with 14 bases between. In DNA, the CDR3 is TGTGCCAGCAGCCCTCAGACAGCTATTAATGAAAAACTGTTTTTT. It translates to CASSPQTAINEKLFF.

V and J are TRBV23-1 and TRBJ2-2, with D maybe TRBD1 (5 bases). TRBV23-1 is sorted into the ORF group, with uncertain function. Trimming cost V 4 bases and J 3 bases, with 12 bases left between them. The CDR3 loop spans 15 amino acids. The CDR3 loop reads CASSLIRDHTGELFF. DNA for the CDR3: TGCGCCAGCAGTCTTATCAGGGATCACACCGGGGAGCTGTTTTTT.

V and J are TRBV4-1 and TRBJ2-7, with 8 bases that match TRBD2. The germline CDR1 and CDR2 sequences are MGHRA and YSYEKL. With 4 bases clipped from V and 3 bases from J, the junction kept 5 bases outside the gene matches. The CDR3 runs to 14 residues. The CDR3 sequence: CASSRAGVGYEQYF. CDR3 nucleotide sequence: TGCGCCAGCAGCCGAGCGGGAGTAGGCTACGAGCAGTACTTC.

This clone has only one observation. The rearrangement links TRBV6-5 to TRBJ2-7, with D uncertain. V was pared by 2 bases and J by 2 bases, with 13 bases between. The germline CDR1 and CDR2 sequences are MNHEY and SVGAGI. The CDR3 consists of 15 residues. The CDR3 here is CASSYRVYGAYEQYF. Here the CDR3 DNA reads TGTGCCAGCAGTTACCGGGTTTATGGAGCCTACGAGCAGTACTTC.

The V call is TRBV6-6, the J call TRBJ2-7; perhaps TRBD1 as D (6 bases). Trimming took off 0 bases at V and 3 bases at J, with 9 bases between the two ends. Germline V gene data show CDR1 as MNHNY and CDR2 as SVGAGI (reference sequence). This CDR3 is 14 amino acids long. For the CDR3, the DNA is TGTGCCAGCAGTTACTCGAAACAGGGCTACGAGCAGTACTTC. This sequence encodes CASSYSKQGYEQYF.

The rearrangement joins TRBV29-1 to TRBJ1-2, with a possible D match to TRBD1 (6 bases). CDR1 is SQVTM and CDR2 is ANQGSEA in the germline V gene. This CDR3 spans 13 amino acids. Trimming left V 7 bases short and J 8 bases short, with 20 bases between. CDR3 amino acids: CSGDRGAEEGYTF. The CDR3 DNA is TGCAGCGGGGACCGGGGGGCGGAGGAGGGCTACACCTTC.

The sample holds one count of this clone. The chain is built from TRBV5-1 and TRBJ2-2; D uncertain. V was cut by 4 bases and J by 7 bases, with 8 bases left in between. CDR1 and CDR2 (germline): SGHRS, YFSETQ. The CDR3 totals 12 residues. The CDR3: CASSLTDGELFF. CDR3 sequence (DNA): TGCGCCAGCAGCCTTACAGACGGGGAGCTGTTTTTT.

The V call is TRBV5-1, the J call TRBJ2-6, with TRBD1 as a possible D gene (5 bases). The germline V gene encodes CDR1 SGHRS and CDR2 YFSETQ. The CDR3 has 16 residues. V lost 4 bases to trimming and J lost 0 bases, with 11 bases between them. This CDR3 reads CASSLQVRSGANVLTF. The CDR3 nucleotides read TGCGCCAGCAGCCTACAGGTTCGCTCTGGGGCCAACGTCCTGACTTTC.

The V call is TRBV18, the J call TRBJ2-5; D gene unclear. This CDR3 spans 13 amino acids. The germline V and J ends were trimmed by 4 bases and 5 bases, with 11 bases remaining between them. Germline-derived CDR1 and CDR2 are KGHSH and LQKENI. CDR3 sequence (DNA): TGTGCCAGCTCACGCGCCCTCGGGGAGACCCAGTACTTC. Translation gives CASSRALGETQYF.

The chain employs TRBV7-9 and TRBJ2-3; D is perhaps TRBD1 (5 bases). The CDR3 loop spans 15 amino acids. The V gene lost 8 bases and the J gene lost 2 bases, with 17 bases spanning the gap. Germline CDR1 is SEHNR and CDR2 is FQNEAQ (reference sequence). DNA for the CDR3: TGTGCCAGCTCAGAGGCAGGACAACTCACAGATACGCAGTATTTT. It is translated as CASSEAGQLTDTQYF. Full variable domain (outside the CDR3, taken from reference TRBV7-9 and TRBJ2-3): DTGVSQNPRHKITKRGQNVTFRCDPISEHNRLYWYRQTLGQGPEFLTYFQNEAQLEKSRLLSDRFSAERPKGSFSTLEIQRTEQGDSAMYLCASSEAGQLTDTQYFGPGTRLTVL.

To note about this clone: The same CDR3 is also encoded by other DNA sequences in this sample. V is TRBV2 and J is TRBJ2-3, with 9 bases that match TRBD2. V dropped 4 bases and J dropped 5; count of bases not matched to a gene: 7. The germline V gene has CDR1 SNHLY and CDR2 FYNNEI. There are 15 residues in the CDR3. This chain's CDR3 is CASSGGGRAGDTQYF. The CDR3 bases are TGTGCCAGCAGTGGTGGCGGGAGGGCCGGAGATACGCAGTATTTT. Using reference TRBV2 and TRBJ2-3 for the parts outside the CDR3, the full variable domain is EPEVTQTPSHQVTQMGQEVILRCVPISNHLYFYWYRQILGQKVEFLVSFYNNEISEKSEIFDDQFSVERPDGSNFTLKIRSTKLEDSAMYFCASSGGGRAGDTQYFGPGTRLTVL.

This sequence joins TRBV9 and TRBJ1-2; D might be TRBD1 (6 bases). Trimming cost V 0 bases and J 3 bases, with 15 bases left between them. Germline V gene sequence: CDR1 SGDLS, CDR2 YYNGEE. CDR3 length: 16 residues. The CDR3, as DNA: TGTGCCAGCAGCGTAGAAGGGGCAGGGGCCTACTATGGCTACACCTTC. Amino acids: CASSVEGAGAYYGYTF.

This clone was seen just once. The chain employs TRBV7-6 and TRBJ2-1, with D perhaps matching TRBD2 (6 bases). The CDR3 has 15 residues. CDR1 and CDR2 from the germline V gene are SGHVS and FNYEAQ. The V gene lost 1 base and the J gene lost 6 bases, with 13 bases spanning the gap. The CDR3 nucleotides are TGTGCCAGCAGCTTAGGGAGGGCGAGAGGCAATGAGCAGTTCTTC. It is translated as CASSLGRARGNEQFF.

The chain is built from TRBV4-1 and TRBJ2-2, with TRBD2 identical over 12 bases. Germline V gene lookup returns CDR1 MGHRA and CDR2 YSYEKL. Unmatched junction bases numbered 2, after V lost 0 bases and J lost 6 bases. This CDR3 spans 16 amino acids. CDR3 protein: CASSQDLAGGPGELFF. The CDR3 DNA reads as TGCGCCAGCAGCCAAGATCTAGCGGGGGGGCCCGGGGAGCTGTTTTTT.

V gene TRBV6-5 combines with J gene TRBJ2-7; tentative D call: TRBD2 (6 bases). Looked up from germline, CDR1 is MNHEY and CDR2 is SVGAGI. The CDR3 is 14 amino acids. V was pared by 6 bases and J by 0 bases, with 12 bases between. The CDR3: CASSYRGSSYEQYF. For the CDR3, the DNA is TGTGCCAGCAGCTACCGGGGGAGCTCCTACGAGCAGTACTTC.